Below, one T cell receptor (beta chain) is given with its context. No antigen is known for it. No quality values exist for individual bases; no much larger clone is one base distant. The library relied on the immunoSEQ multiplex PCR assay. RNA was extracted from all samples and reverse transcribed into cDNA, which served as template for TCR sequencing. First-strand cDNA was synthesized with SuperScript III using a 2:1 mix of oligo-dT and random hexamers. A synthetic immune receptor repertoire was used to gauge amplification bias, and whatever bias remained was removed computationally. The study's own analysis went as follows. Raw reads were preprocessed to remove errors, and CDR3 was defined according to IMGT conventions as the region from the conserved cysteine to phenylalanine. Clonality was computed by normalizing Shannon entropy by log2 of the number of productive unique TCRs and subtracting the result from 1. Whether scalp clones were CD4 or CD8 was inferred by matching scalp TCRbeta sequences against CD4 and CD8 repertoires sorted from blood. The table was pulled from immuneACCESS by TCRdb, which kept in-frame rearrangements only. Such tables lose some clones; where checked, under half of the loss comes from unresolved V genes, and the rest has no known cause. That table furnishes V, J and clone size, whereas the DNA furnished D and trimming. A total of 100,000 to 150,000 clones appear in this sample, around 50% of them only once. The ten largest account for less than 5.5% of the sample.

At the junction V is shortened by 7 bases and J by 6 bases, with 11 bases in between. Based on the germline V gene, the CDR1 and CDR2 sequences are SQVTM and ANQGSEA. From cysteine to phenylalanine, the CDR3 is 11 amino acids long. Solely the CDR3 DNA is kept, with 33 bases framed from the first base. This entry comes from a study of CD8+ T cells in alopecia areata (dated by TCRdb to about 2018). The study in broad terms: Treated patients were enrolled in an open-label pilot trial of oral tofacitinib at 5 to 10 mg twice daily for moderate-to-severe alopecia areata. Patients received tofacitinib for 6 to 18 months and were then followed off drug for 6 months to check for delayed response and recurrence. The study used high-throughput TCRbeta sequencing to examine T cell clonal expansion in alopecia areata, in both the C3H/HeJ mouse model and human patients. Human TCRbeta sequencing covered scalp tissue and sorted CD4+ and CD8+ peripheral blood T cells from patchy and totalis/universalis alopecia areata patients and healthy controls. Biopsies were taken from tofacitinib-treated patients at baseline and again at 4 and 24 weeks into treatment, and several of those patients also had a later scalp biopsy. Scalp clonality was compared across normal scalp (n=4), patchy alopecia areata scalp (n=8), and alopecia totalis/universalis scalp (n=8). RNA was extracted with the PAXgene miRNA kit for fixed scalp, the miRNeasy kit for PBMCs, and the RNeasy kit for mouse skin. Amplification of TCRbeta CDR3 regions was done by immunoSEQ multiplex PCR using 35 Vbeta forward primers and 13 Jbeta reverse primers. The research as a whole found: Compared with normal scalp, lesional scalp had higher clonality and more expanded CD8+ clones, particularly in alopecia totalis/universalis, a pattern that suggests antigenic drive. Shared TCR sequences between patients were less evident than in mice, which may be partly attributable to HLA diversity in the patient population. Unlike mouse skin, where gammadelta T cells dominate, normal human skin contains resident alphabeta T cells that get sequenced too, which complicates analysis of the scalp TCR repertoire.

The sample's time point label, decoded: baseline before oral tofacitinib. Lesional scalp punch biopsies and peripheral blood were obtained from alopecia areata patients. PBMCs were isolated by density centrifugation and stained for CD3, CD4 and CD8, and CD4+ and CD8+ T cells were sorted on a FACSAria. This TCR was sampled from a human donor with alopecia areata. Sequencing used CD4+ T cells sorted from blood, obtained at week 0. The sequence is built from TRBV29-1 and TRBJ2-3, with the D gene call left open. The sequenced DNA: TGCAGCGCTCTAAAAGGGGATACGCAGTATTTT. The resulting protein is CSALKGDTQYF.